This T cell receptor beta chain was retrieved from a study of chemoradiotherapy in HPV16-positive cancers. Study in general: Candidate HPV-specific T-cell clones and common TCR motifs came from functional assays in a couple of HPV16-positive patients. Findings and caveats of the study: For HPV16-positive patients, expanding HPV-responsive T cells associated with longer recurrence-free survival. Non-HPV-specific T cells did not expand in tumors during treatment, whereas candidate HPV-specific clones and E7-related motifs did.

This clone showed up just once. What it binds is not known. Over chemoradiotherapy, repertoires were sampled more than once. TCRdb keeps only in-frame clones here, not all; method: immunoSEQ multiplex PCR. The sample lists roughly 15,000 clones, 60% to 80% occurring once. The CDR3 contains 14 residues. CDR1 is SGHRS and CDR2 is YFSETQ in the germline V gene. Germline trimming cut 4 bases from V and 10 bases from J; bases unmatched to any gene: 9. The V and J genes are TRBV5-1 and TRBJ1-3; 9 bases map to TRBD1. The specimen was obtained from a patient who underwent chemoradiotherapy. The sequence derives from a human donor with HPV-associated anogenital cancer. The CDR3 nucleotides are TGCGCCAGCAGCCTGGGACAGGGTCTTAGTACCATATATTTT. Protein: CASSLGQGLSTIYF.